Below are 2 T cell receptor beta chains sequenced from a single sample in a study of T cell responses to AZD1222 COVID-19 vaccine (dated by TCRdb to about 2021). Receptor libraries were prepared by the immunoSEQ multiplex PCR assay. Held by TCRdb, this immuneACCESS table contains in-frame sequences only and omits some clones. Under half of the omission traces to an unresolved V gene where checked; the cause of the rest is unknown. The sample includes 110,000 to 150,000 clones, with 80% to 90% observed a single time. Together, the top ten hold under 9.5% of the sample. The sample's time point label, in plain terms: baseline before first vaccination. The sequenced sample was peripheral blood, obtained on day 0 of AZD1222 vaccination. The receptors were gathered from an adult in good health.

This clone was seen just once. V and J are TRBV15 and TRBJ2-5; tentative D call: TRBD1 (5 bases). This CDR3 has 14 residues. Per the germline V gene, CDR1 is LNHNV and CDR2 is YYDKDF (reference sequence). V lost 5 bases and J lost 3, with 13 bases in between. The CDR3 reads CATSPGRAEETQYF. CDR3 nucleotides: TGTGCCACCAGCCCTGGCAGGGCCGAAGAGACCCAGTACTTC.

This clone was seen just once. The J gene is TRBJ1-5, the V gene TRBV28; D call uncertain. V shed 5 bases and J shed 0 bases, with 11 bases lying between them. The CDR3 is 15 amino acids. The germline V gene has CDR1 MDHEN and CDR2 SYDVKM. CDR3 region: CASSVYGNSNQPQHF. CDR3 nucleotide sequence: TGTGCCAGCAGTGTCTACGGAAATAGCAATCAGCCCCAGCATTTT.